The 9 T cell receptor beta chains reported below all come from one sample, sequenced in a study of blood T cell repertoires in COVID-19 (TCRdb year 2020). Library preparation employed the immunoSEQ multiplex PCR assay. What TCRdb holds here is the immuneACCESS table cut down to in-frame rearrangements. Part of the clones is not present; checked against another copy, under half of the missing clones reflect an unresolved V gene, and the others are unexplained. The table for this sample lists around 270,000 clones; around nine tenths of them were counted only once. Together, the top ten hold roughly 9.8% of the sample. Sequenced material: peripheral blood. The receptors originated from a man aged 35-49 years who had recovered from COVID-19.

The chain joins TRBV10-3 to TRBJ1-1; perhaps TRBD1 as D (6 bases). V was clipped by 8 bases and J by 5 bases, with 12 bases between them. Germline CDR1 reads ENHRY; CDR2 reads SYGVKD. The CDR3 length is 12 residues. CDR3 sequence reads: CAIARGMTEAFF. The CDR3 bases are TGTGCCATCGCCAGGGGAATGACTGAAGCTTTCTTT.

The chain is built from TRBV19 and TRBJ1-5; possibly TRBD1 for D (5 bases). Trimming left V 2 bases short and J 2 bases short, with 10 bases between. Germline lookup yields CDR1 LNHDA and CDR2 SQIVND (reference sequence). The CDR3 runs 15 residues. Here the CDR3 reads CASSIRAGGNQPQHF. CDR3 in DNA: TGTGCCAGTAGTATACGGGCGGGGGGCAATCAGCCCCAGCATTTT.

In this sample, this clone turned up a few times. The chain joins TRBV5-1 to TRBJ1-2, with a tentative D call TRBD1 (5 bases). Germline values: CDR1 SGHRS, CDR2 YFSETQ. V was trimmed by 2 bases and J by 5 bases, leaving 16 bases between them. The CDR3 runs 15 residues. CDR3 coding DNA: TGCGCCAGCAGCTTTAAGGACACTCGGCCATATGGCTACACCTTC. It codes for CASSFKDTRPYGYTF.

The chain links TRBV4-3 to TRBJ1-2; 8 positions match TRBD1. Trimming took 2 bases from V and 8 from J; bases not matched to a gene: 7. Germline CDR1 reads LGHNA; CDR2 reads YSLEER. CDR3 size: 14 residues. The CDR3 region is CASSQLGQGGGYTF. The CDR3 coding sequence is TGCGCCAGCAGCCAACTCGGACAGGGCGGCGGCTACACCTTC.

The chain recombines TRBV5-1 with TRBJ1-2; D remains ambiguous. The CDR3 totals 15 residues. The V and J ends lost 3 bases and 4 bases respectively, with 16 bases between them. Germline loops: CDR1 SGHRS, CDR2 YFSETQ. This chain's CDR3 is CASSSEPANVYGYTF. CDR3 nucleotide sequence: TGCGCCAGCAGCTCGGAGCCAGCTAACGTCTATGGCTACACCTTC. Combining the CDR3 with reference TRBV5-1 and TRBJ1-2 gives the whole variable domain KAGVTQTPRYLIKTRGQQVTLSCSPISGHRSVSWYQQTPGQGLQFLFEYFSETQRNKGNFPGRFSGRQFSNSRSEMNVSTLELGDSALYLCASSSEPANVYGYTFGSGTRLTVV.

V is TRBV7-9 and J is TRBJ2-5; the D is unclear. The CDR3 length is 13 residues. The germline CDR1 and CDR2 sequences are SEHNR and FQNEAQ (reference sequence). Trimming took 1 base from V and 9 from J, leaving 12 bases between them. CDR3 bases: TGTGCCAGCAGCTTAGGACTTAATCGCCCCCAGTACTTC. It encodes CASSLGLNRPQYF.

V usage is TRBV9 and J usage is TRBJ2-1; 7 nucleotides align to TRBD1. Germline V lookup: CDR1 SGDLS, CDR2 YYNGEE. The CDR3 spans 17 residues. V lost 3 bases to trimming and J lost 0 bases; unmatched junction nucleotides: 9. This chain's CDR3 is CASSALIQGLSYNEQFF. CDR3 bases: TGTGCCAGCAGCGCTTTGATACAGGGGCTCTCCTACAATGAGCAGTTCTTC.

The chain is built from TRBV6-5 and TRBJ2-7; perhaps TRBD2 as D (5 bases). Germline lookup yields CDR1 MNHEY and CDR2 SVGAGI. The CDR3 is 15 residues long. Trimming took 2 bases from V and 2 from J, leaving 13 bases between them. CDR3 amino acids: CASSYSRGMTYEQYF. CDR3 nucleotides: TGTGCCAGCAGTTACAGTCGGGGTATGACCTACGAGCAGTACTTC.

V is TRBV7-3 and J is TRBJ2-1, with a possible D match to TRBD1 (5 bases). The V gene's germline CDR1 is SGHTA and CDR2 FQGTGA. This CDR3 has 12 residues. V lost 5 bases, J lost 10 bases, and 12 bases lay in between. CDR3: CASSRTNREQFF. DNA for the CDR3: TGTGCCAGCAGCAGGACAAATCGGGAGCAGTTCTTC.